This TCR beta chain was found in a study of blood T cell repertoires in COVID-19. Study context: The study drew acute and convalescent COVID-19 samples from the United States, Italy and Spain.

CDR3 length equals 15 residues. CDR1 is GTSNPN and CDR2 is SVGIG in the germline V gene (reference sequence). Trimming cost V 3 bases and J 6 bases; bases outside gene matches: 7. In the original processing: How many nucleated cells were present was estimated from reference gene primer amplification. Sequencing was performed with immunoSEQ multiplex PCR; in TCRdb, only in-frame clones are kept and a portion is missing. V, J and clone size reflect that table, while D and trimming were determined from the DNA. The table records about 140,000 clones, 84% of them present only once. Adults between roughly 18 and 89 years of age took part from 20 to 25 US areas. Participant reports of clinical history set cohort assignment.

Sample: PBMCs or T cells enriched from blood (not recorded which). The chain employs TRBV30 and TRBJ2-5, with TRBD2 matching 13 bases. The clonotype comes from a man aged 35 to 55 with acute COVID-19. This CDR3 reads CAWSQGGLAGKTQYF. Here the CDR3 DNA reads TGTGCCTGGAGCCAAGGGGGACTAGCGGGAAAGACCCAGTACTTC. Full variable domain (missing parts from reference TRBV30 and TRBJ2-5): SQTIHQWPATLVQPVGSPLSLECTVEGTSNPNLYWYRQAAGRGLQLLFYSVGIGQISSEVPQNLSASRPQDRQFILSSKKLLLSDSGFYLCAWSQGGLAGKTQYFGPGTRLLVL.